These 8 T cell receptor beta chains share one sample of origin, sequenced in a study of blood T cell repertoires in COVID-19. Only in-frame clones appear in the TCRdb table, and some are missing; sequencing was by immunoSEQ multiplex PCR. The table lists fewer than 350,000 clones, 70% to 90% of them singletons, with roughly 1.9% in the top ten. Material: peripheral blood. The receptor set was obtained from a young woman who had recovered from COVID-19.

The J gene is TRBJ2-7, the V gene TRBV5-1; 13 bases are a match to TRBD2. CDR1 is SGHRS and CDR2 is YFSETQ in the germline V gene. The CDR3 contains 15 residues. The trim removed 5 bases at V and 3 bases at J, leaving 5 bases unmatched. Here the CDR3 DNA reads TGCGCCAGCAGGGGACTAGCGGGGTCTAACTACGAGCAGTACTTC. It translates to CASRGLAGSNYEQYF.

Note on this clone: Other DNA sequences of this sample code for an identical CDR3. The gene calls are TRBV27 and TRBJ2-2; D might be TRBD2 (5 bases). The CDR3 runs to 13 residues. V was cut by 2 bases and J by 5 bases, with 6 bases left in between. Germline CDR1 is MNHEY and CDR2 is SMNVEV (reference sequence). The CDR3 DNA reads TGTGCCAGCAGTTTACGCGGGACCGGGGAGCTGTTTTTT. Residues: CASSLRGTGELFF.

The V gene is TRBV27, the J gene TRBJ2-2; TRBD1 matches 8 bases. The ends lost 3 bases at V and 6 bases at J; junction bases unmatched: 3. Germline assignment: CDR1 MNHEY and CDR2 SMNVEV (reference sequence). The CDR3 loop spans 14 amino acids. CDR3 sequence (DNA): TGTGCCAGCAGTTTGGACAGGGTTGCCGGGGAGCTGTTTTTT. This encodes CASSLDRVAGELFF.

This clone was picked up one time. The chain carries TRBV18 and TRBJ2-3; D perhaps matches TRBD1 (6 bases). Per the germline V gene, CDR1 is KGHSH and CDR2 is LQKENI. The CDR3 loop spans 13 amino acids. V was pared by 3 bases and J by 6 bases, with 10 bases between. The CDR3 coding sequence is TGTGCCAGCTCACCCCGGGACACCGATACGCAGTATTTT. It encodes CASSPRDTDTQYF. Supplemented by reference TRBV18 and TRBJ2-3, the full variable domain reads NAGVMQNPRHLVRRRGQEARLRCSPMKGHSHVYWYRQLPEEGLKFMVYLQKENIIDESGMPKERFSAEFPKEGPSILRIQQVVRGDSAAYFCASSPRDTDTQYFGPGTRLTVL.

The chain joins TRBV28 to TRBJ1-1; 9 bases align to TRBD1. This CDR3 contains 16 residues. CDR1 is MDHEN, CDR2 SYDVKM, per germline. V shed 3 bases and J 0 bases; nucleotides not matched to a gene: 5. The CDR3 DNA reads TGTGCCAGCAGTTTCCCACAGGGGGCGTTGAACACTGAAGCTTTCTTT. This gives the protein CASSFPQGALNTEAFF. The complete variable domain, with remaining parts taken from reference TRBV28 and TRBJ1-1, reads DVKVTQSSRYLVKRTGEKVFLECVQDMDHENMFWYRQDPGLGLRLIYFSYDVKMKEKGDIPEGYSVSREKKERFSLILESASTNQTSMYLCASSFPQGALNTEAFFGQGTRLTVV.

This clone was seen more than once but under ten times. The chain recombines TRBV21-1 with TRBJ2-2; TRBD1, the table's D call, lacks a check against the DNA. TRBV21-1 is annotated as a pseudogene. The CDR3 is made up of 17 amino acids. CDR3 in DNA: TGTGCCAGCAGCAATGACAGGGGGCAGCGGGATGACGGGGAGCTGTTTTTT. Protein product: CASSNDRGQRDDGELFF.

The table lists this clone with a few counts. This sequence joins TRBV19 and TRBJ2-7, with TRBD1 as a possible D gene (5 bases). The CDR3 consists of 15 residues. V was trimmed by 5 bases and J by 1 base, leaving 15 bases between them. The V gene's germline CDR1 is LNHDA and CDR2 SQIVND (reference sequence). The CDR3 spells CASSHLGAESYEQYF. The CDR3 bases are TGTGCCAGTAGTCACCTAGGGGCGGAATCCTACGAGCAGTACTTC.

The chain links TRBV9 to TRBJ2-5; 10 bases agree with TRBD2. This CDR3 comprises 18 residues. V was clipped by 4 bases and J by 5 bases; unmatched bases: 17. Germline-derived CDR1 and CDR2 are SGDLS and YYNGEE. For the CDR3, the DNA is TGTGCCAGCAGCCCCGCTCTAGCGGGAGCGGGGGCGGCCGAGACCCAGTACTTC. Protein product: CASSPALAGAGAAETQYF.